The next 18 T cell receptor beta chains were all read from a single sample in a study of cytomegalovirus exposure and HLA in healthy donors (dated by TCRdb to the late 2010s). Library preparation employed the immunoSEQ multiplex PCR assay. The multiplex PCR relied on a mix of 60 forward primers for TCR Vbeta segments and 13 reverse primers for TCR Jbeta segments. The clones in this table, taken by TCRdb from immuneACCESS, are in-frame only. Not every clone is retained; where verified, under half of the shortfall comes from an unresolved V gene, and the cause of the rest is unknown. This sample holds under 200,000 clones; approximately 80% were observed only once. The top ten clones comprise around 3% of the sample. Specimen: PBMCs. The receptors stem from a woman in her thirties or forties in good health and CMV-seropositive.

This clone was picked up a small number of times. The gene calls are TRBV11-3 and TRBJ2-5, with 13 bases lining up with TRBD2. The CDR3 totals 16 residues. CDR1 SGHNT and CDR2 YENEEA come from the germline V gene. V was pared by 5 bases and J by 4 bases, with 7 bases of the junction left unmatched. The DNA of the CDR3 is TGTGCCAGCAGCCCCTGGACTAGCGGGAGCGGAGAGACCCAGTACTTC. This translates into CASSPWTSGSGETQYF.

This clone was observed once. V and J are TRBV7-6 and TRBJ2-5; 12 bases are shared with TRBD2. CDR1 and CDR2 from the germline V gene are SGHVS and FNYEAQ. V dropped 1 base and J dropped 3; count of bases not matched to a gene: 9. This CDR3 region has 18 residues. CDR3 sequence (DNA): TGTGCCAGCAGCTTAGGGCTAGCGGGGGGGCAGGGTGAAGAGACCCAGTACTTC. Amino acids: CASSLGLAGGQGEETQYF.

This sequence joins TRBV29-1 and TRBJ2-3, with D possibly TRBD2 on 6 matching bases. The ends were cut back, 3 bases at V and 7 bases at J, with 11 bases in the middle. The CDR3 loop spans 12 amino acids. Germline values: CDR1 SQVTM, CDR2 ANQGSEA. CDR3 nucleotide sequence: TGCAGCGTTGATAGGGACTCATATACGCAGTATTTT. It translates to CSVDRDSYTQYF.

The V and J genes are TRBV2 and TRBJ2-7; 8 bases line up with TRBD1. V was clipped by 6 bases and J by 5 bases; unmatched bases: 3. In germline, CDR1 is SNHLY, CDR2 FYNNEI. The CDR3 contains 12 residues. In DNA, the CDR3 is TGTGCCAGCAGGGGACAGGACCACGAGCAGTACTTC. It translates to CASRGQDHEQYF.

This clone was detected only once. The chain combines TRBV7-9 with TRBJ2-7; TRBD1 might be the D (5 bases). The V end lost 1 base, the J end lost 4 bases, and 11 bases lay between the germline ends. Germline CDR1 and CDR2: SEHNR and FQNEAQ (reference sequence). This CDR3 has 14 amino acids. In DNA form, the CDR3 reads TGTGCCAGCAGCTTAGTTGGCAGGGATTACGAGCAGTACTTC. This gives the protein CASSLVGRDYEQYF.

This chain uses TRBV6-5 with TRBJ2-1, with a weak D call TRBD2 (6 bases). Germline V gene data show CDR1 as MNHEY and CDR2 as SVGAGI. CDR3 length: 14 amino acids. V dropped 4 bases and J dropped 4 bases, with 11 bases sitting between them. CDR3 nucleotide sequence: TGTGCCAGCAGTTCCCCGGGACTTTACAATGAGCAGTTCTTC. Translating it yields CASSSPGLYNEQFF.

The chain couples TRBV29-1 to TRBJ1-4, with D perhaps matching TRBD1 (5 bases). Germline lookup yields CDR1 SQVTM and CDR2 ANQGSEA. V lost 7 bases and J lost 7, with 10 bases in between. The CDR3 contains 11 residues. CDR3 amino acids: CSGSRGEKLFF. CDR3 DNA sequence: TGCAGCGGATCAAGGGGTGAAAAACTGTTTTTT.

This rearrangement joins TRBV30 to TRBJ1-5; D might be TRBD1 (6 bases). CDR3 length: 14 residues. V shed 0 bases and J shed 6 bases, with 12 bases lying between them. In germline, CDR1 is GTSNPN, CDR2 SVGIG (reference sequence). CDR3 coding DNA: TGTGCCTGGAGTGTAGTCAGGGGCGGTCAGCCCCAGCATTTT. It translates to CAWSVVRGGQPQHF.

The chain employs TRBV7-2 and TRBJ2-5, with TRBD2 matching 12 bases. The V and J ends lost 4 bases and 5 bases, in that order; junction bases with no gene match: 8. This CDR3 region has 16 residues. Germline V gene data show CDR1 as SGHTA and CDR2 as FQGNSA. In DNA, the CDR3 is TGTGCCAGCAGCTCCGTGGTGACTAGCGGGAGTGAGACCCAGTACTTC. Translated: CASSSVVTSGSETQYF.

This chain uses TRBV5-1 with TRBJ2-2; TRBD2 is a possible D gene (7 bases). The CDR3 totals 15 residues. CDR1 and CDR2 from the germline V gene are SGHRS and YFSETQ. V was trimmed by 4 bases and J by 6 bases, leaving 16 bases between them. CDR3 residues: CASSLGPGGPGELFF. The CDR3 nucleotides read TGCGCCAGCAGCCTGGGACCGGGGGGCCCCGGGGAGCTGTTTTTT.

The V and J genes are TRBV7-2 and TRBJ2-5; 7 positions match TRBD2. The germline gives CDR1 SGHTA, CDR2 FQGNSA. This CDR3 comprises 17 residues. With V trimmed by 3 bases and J by 4 bases, 14 bases remained unmatched. CDR3 DNA sequence: TGTGCCAGCAGCTTGGCCTCCCGGGCGGGGGTGTTAGAGACCCAGTACTTC. Translated, it gives CASSLASRAGVLETQYF. Full variable domain (rest looked up from reference TRBV7-2 and TRBJ2-5): GAGVSQSPSNKVTEKGKDVELRCDPISGHTALYWYRQSLGQGLEFLIYFQGNSAPDKSGLPSDRFSAERTGGSVSTLTIQRTQQEDSAVYLCASSLASRAGVLETQYFGPGTRLLVL.

The V and J genes are TRBV28 and TRBJ1-5, with D tentatively TRBD1 (6 bases). Trimming shortened V by 5 bases and J by 3 bases, and 17 bases separated the two germline ends. CDR3 length equals 16 residues. Germline loops: CDR1 MDHEN, CDR2 SYDVKM. The CDR3 sequence: CASSLLSGAINQPQHF. For the CDR3, the DNA is TGTGCCAGCAGTCTCCTCTCAGGGGCCATCAATCAGCCCCAGCATTTT.

The chain is built from TRBV9 and TRBJ2-3; D is unclear. With 1 base removed from V and 5 bases from J, the gap between germline ends came to 5 bases. Germline-derived CDR1 and CDR2 are SGDLS and YYNGEE. The CDR3 extends over 12 amino acids. CDR3 nucleotides: TGTGCCAGCAGCGTATTAGAAGATACGCAGTATTTT. This codes for CASSVLEDTQYF.

The V and J genes are TRBV4-3 and TRBJ2-7; the match to TRBD2 covers 14 bases. Germline CDR1 and CDR2: LGHNA and YSLEER. The trim removed 3 bases at V and 6 bases at J, leaving 1 base unmatched. This CDR3 is 14 amino acids long. The CDR3 DNA is TGCGCCAGCAGCCAGGGACTAGCGGGGGTCGAGCAGTACTTC. Translated, it gives CASSQGLAGVEQYF.

The chain uses TRBV7-2 and TRBJ2-7; D is uncertain. Looked up from germline, CDR1 is SGHTA and CDR2 is FQGNSA. V was shortened by 5 bases and J by 2 bases, with 7 bases between the two germline ends. The CDR3 is 12 amino acids. The CDR3 DNA sequence: TGTGCCAGCAGCCCCCCTACCTACGAGCAGTACTTC. Protein sequence: CASSPPTYEQYF.

The rearrangement links TRBV18 to TRBJ2-7; 12 bases align to TRBD1. The CDR3 totals 15 residues. J gave up 4 bases and V 4 bases, and 5 bases lay outside the gene matches. The germline CDR1 and CDR2 sequences are KGHSH and LQKENI. CDR3 bases: TGTGCCAGCTCACAGGGGGACAGGGGGCCTTACGAGCAGTACTTC. Residues: CASSQGDRGPYEQYF.

The chain combines TRBV10-1 with TRBJ2-7; the match to TRBD2 covers 9 bases. CDR3 size: 15 residues. Germline CDR1 is WNHNN and CDR2 is SYGVQD (reference sequence). Trimming cost V 4 bases and J 6 bases; bases outside gene matches: 10. CDR3 residues: CASSGTSGPGVEQYF. In nucleotides, the CDR3 is TGCGCCAGCAGTGGAACTAGCGGGCCGGGGGTCGAGCAGTACTTC.

The chain joins TRBV11-2 to TRBJ1-6, with D tentatively TRBD1 (5 bases). Trimming stripped 0 bases from V and 7 bases from J, with 16 bases between. Germline V lookup: CDR1 SGHAT, CDR2 FQNNGV. The CDR3 loop spans 17 amino acids. The CDR3 DNA reads TGTGCCAGCAGCTTAGATCCGTCGACAGCGACAAATTCACCCCTCCACTTT. It translates to CASSLDPSTATNSPLHF.